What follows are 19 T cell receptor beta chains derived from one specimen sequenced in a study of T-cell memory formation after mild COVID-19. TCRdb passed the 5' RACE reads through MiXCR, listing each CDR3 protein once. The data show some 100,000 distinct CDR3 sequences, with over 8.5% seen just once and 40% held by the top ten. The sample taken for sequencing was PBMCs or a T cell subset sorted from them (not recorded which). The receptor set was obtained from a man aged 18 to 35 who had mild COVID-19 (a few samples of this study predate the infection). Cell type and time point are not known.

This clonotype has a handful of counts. The CDR3 spells CASSPTGAADTQYF. Here the CDR3 DNA reads TGTGCCAGCAGTCCGACCGGGGCCGCAGATACGCAGTATTTT. V gene TRBV6-2 or TRBV6-3 combines with J gene TRBJ2-3; D may be TRBD1 or TRBD2 (5 bases each). This CDR3 has 14 amino acids. Germline values: CDR1 MNHEY, CDR2 SVGEGT. V lost 5 bases and J 4 bases, leaving 13 bases between the germline ends.

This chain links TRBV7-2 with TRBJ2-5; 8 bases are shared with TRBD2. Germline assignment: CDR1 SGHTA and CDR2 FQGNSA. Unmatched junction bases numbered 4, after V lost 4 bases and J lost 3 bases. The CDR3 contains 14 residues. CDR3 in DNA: TGTGCCAGCAGCTCAGGGACTAGTGAAGAGACCCAGTACTTC. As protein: CASSSGTSEETQYF.

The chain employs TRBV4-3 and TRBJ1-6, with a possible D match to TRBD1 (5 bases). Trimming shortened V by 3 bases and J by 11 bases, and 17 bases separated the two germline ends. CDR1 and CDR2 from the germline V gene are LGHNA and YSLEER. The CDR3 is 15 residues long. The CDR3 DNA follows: TGCGCCAGCAGCCAGAACGGGGGAAGGAAGACACCCCTCCACTTT. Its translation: CASSQNGGRKTPLHF.

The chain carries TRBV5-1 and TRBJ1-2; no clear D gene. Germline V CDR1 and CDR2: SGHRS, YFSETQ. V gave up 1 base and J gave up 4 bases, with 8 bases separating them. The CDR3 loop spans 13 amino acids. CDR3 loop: CASSLLDGYGYTF. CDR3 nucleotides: TGCGCCAGCAGCTTGCTTGACGGCTATGGCTACACCTTC.

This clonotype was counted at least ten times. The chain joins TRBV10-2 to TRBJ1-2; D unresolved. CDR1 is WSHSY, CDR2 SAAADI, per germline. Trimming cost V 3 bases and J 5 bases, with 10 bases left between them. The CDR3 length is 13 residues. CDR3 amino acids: CASSEEQIYGYTF. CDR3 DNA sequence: TGCGCCAGCAGTGAAGAACAGATATATGGCTACACCTTC.

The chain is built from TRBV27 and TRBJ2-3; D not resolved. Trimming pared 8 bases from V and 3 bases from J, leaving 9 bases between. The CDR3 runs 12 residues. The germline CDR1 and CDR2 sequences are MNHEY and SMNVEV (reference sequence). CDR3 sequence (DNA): TGTGCCAGCGGGTTAGTGACAGATACGCAGTATTTT. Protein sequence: CASGLVTDTQYF.

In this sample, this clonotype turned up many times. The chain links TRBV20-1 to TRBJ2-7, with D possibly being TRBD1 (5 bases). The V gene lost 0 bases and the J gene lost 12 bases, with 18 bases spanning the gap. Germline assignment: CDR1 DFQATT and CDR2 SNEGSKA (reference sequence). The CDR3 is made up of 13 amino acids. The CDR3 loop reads CSARDPMLDRSYV. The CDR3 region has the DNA TGCAGTGCTAGAGATCCTATGCTCGACAGATCGTACGTC.

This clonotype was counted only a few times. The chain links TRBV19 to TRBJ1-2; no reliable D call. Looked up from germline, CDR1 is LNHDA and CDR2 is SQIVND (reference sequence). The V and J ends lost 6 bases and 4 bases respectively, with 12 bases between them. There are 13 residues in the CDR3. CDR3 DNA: TGTGCCAGTAGGGGCTCGGCCCTCTATGGCTACACCTTC. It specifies CASRGSALYGYTF.

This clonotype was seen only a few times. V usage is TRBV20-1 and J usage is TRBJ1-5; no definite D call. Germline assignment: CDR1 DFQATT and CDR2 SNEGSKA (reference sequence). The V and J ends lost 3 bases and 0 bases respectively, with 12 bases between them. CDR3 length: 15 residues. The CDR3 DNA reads TGCAGTGCTAGGGACCCGGCGTATAGCAATCAGCCCCAGCATTTT. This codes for CSARDPAYSNQPQHF.

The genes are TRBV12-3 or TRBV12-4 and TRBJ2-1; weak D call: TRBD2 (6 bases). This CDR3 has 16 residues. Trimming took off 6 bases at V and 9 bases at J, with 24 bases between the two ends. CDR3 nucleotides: TGTGCCAGCAGAGACCCCGGGAGTAACGCCCATGCTGAGCAGTTCTTC. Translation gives CASRDPGSNAHAEQFF.

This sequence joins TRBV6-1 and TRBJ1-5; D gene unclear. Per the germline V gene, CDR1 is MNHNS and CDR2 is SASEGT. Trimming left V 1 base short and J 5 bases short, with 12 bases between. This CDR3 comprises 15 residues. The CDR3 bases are TGTGCCAGCAGTGAAGTAGTAGACGGATATCAGCCCCAGCATTTT. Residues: CASSEVVDGYQPQHF.

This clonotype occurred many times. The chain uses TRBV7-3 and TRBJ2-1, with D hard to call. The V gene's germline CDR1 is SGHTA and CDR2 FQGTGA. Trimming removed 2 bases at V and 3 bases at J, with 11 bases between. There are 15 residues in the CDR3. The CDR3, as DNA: TGTGCCAGCAGCTTATCCAGGTCCTTCTACAATGAGCAGTTCTTC. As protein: CASSLSRSFYNEQFF.

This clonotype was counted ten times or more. CDR3 nucleotides: TGCAGTGCTCGAGCCCCGGACAGCTACGAGCAGTACGTC. Protein: CSARAPDSYEQYV. The rearrangement joins TRBV20-1 to TRBJ2-7; tentative D call: TRBD1 (6 bases). Trimming pared 5 bases from V and 3 bases from J, leaving 14 bases between. Germline V lookup: CDR1 DFQATT, CDR2 SNEGSKA (reference sequence). There are 13 residues in the CDR3.

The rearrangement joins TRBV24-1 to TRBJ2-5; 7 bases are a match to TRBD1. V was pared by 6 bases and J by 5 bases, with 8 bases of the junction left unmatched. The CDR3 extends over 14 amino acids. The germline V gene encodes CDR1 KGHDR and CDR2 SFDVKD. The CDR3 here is CATSTTGVEETQYF. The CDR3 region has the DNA TGTGCCACCAGTACAACAGGGGTGGAGGAGACCCAGTACTTC.

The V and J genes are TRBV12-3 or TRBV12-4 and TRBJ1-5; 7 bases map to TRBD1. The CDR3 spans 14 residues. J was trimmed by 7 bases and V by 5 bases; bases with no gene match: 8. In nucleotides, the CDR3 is TGTGCCAGCAGTGACAGGGCAGACGAACAGCCCCAGCATTTT. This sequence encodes CASSDRADEQPQHF.

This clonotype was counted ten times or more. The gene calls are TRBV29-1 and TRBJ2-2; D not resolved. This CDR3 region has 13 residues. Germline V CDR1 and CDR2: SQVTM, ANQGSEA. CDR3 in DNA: TGCAGTGCCCGGCAACTTAACACCGGGGAGCTGTTTTTT. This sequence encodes CSARQLNTGELFF.

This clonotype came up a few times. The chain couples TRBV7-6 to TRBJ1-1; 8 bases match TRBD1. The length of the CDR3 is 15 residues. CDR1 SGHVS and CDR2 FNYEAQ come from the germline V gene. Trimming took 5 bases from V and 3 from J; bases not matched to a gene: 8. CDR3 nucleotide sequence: TGTGCCAGCAGCCTTGGACAGGGTAGGGACACTGAAGCTTTCTTT. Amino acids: CASSLGQGRDTEAFF.

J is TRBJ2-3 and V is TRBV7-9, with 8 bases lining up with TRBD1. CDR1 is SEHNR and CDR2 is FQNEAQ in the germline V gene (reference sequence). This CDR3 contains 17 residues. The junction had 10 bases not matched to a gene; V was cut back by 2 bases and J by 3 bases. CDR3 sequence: CASSLWSGQGLTDTQYF. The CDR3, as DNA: TGTGCCAGCAGCTTATGGTCTGGACAGGGACTGACAGATACGCAGTATTTT.

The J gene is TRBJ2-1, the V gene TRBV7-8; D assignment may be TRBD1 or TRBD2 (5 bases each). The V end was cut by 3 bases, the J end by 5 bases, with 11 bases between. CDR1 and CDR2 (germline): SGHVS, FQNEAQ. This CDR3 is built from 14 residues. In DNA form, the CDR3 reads TGTGCCAGCAGCTTTGGGGGTCGTGACAATGAGCAGTTCTTC. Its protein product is CASSFGGRDNEQFF.